Shown below are 13 T cell receptor beta chains from a single sample sequenced in a study of circulating CD8 cells and anti-PD-1 response in melanoma (dated by TCRdb to the early 2020s). Sequencing took place on a NextSeq 500. The QIAseq Immune Repertoire RNA Library Kit, Human TCR Panel, was used to prepare TCR libraries from about 15 ng of total RNA. TCRdb handled the public reads itself, with Q25 trimming in fastp and clone calling in MiXCR, and kept productive beta chains. All rows with the same CDR3 protein become a single entry with the most common DNA and genes. The sample table contains more than 200 distinct CDR3 sequences; only one count was recorded for more than 5% of them. Around 75% of the sample goes to the ten largest clones. A BD FACSAria II cell sorter was used to sort four subsets, defined by PD-1 and/or TIGIT, from live CD3+CD8+TCRalphabeta+ cells. The sequenced sample was CD8+ T cells from PBMCs, obtained at baseline or after one month of anti-PD-1 therapy (not recorded which). The receptors derive from a human donor with melanoma.

This clonotype was seen more than once but under ten times. With a much larger clone just one base away, this may be a read error. V and J are TRBV7-2 and TRBJ2-3; possibly TRBD1 for D (5 bases). The CDR3 totals 14 residues. The germline V and J ends were trimmed by 1 base and 6 bases, with 11 bases remaining between them. Germline loops: CDR1 SGHTA, CDR2 FQGNSA. The CDR3 region is CASSLEGFRDTQYF. As DNA, the CDR3 is TGTGCCAGCAGCTTAGAGGGGTTTAGGGATACGCAGTATTTT.

This clonotype was detected only once. Lacking the conserved final phenylalanine or tryptophan, this CDR3 likely reflects a read error. This chain connects TRBV19 to TRBJ2-3; D is unresolved. V was shortened by 5 bases and J by 8 bases, with 17 bases between the two germline ends. Germline lookup yields CDR1 LNHDA and CDR2 SQIVND (reference sequence). The CDR3 loop spans 14 amino acids. The CDR3 DNA reads as TGTGCCAGTAGTTTTGTGGCCTCCCGAGGTACGCAGTATTCT. Amino acids: CASSFVASRGTQYS.

By share of the sample, this clonotype is medium-sized. The chain is built from TRBV7-2 and TRBJ2-1, with D perhaps matching TRBD2 (5 bases). Trimming left V 0 bases short and J 7 bases short, with 13 bases between. CDR3 length equals 15 residues. CDR1 is SGHTA and CDR2 is FQGNSA in the germline V gene. The CDR3 reads CASSLAGVVGNEQFF. The CDR3 coding sequence is TGTGCCAGCAGCTTAGCCGGGGTCGTGGGGAATGAGCAGTTCTTC.

This clonotype was found a few times. A much larger clone lies a single base off, so this may be a read error. The genes are TRBV27 and TRBJ2-1; D gene uncertain. CDR3 length: 13 residues. Germline V gene lookup returns CDR1 MNHEY and CDR2 SMNVEV (reference sequence). The CDR3 sequence: CTSSYAVYNEQFF. In DNA, the CDR3 is TGTACCAGCAGTTACGCGGTCTACAATGAGCAGTTCTTC.

This clonotype was seen a few times. CDR3 protein: CASSLDLGSQYF. The CDR3 DNA sequence: TGTGCCAGCAGCTTAGATCTGGGTTCGCAGTATTTT. The chain uses TRBV7-2 and TRBJ2-3; D not resolved. This CDR3 has 12 residues. V gave up 1 base and J gave up 10 bases, with 9 bases separating them. CDR1 is SGHTA and CDR2 is FQGNSA in the germline V gene.

This clonotype ranks as medium-sized (0.01 to 0.1%). The chain combines TRBV7-2 with TRBJ2-7; 9 bases map to TRBD2. Germline-derived CDR1 and CDR2 are SGHTA and FQGNSA. Losses at the gene ends were 2 bases for V and 4 bases for J; bases not matched to a gene: 6. This CDR3 spans 15 amino acids. CDR3 residues: CASSLSRRGGYEQYF. CDR3 in DNA: TGTGCCAGCAGCTTATCGAGGCGGGGGGGATACGAGCAGTACTTC.

This clonotype is deemed large. This sequence joins TRBV2 and TRBJ2-7; D ambiguous. This CDR3 is built from 11 residues. Germline-derived CDR1 and CDR2 are SNHLY and FYNNEI. V shed 6 bases and J shed 4 bases, with 7 bases lying between them. In DNA, the CDR3 is TGTGCCAGCAGCAATTGGTACGAGCAGTACTTC. Translating it yields CASSNWYEQYF.

This clonotype is medium-sized. This sequence joins TRBV20-1 and TRBJ2-7, with a tentative D call TRBD2 (5 bases). The germline V and J ends were trimmed by 3 bases and 2 bases, with 14 bases remaining between them. The V gene's germline CDR1 is DFQATT and CDR2 SNEGSKA (reference sequence). The CDR3 length is 14 residues. The CDR3 nucleotides read TGCAGTGCTAGCGCCGAAGGGAGCGCCTACGAGCAGTACTTC. This gives the protein CSASAEGSAYEQYF.

This clonotype is medium-sized within its sample. J is TRBJ2-3 and V is TRBV6-4; a possible D gene is TRBD2 (5 bases). Trimming left V 2 bases short and J 4 bases short, with 16 bases between. There are 16 residues in the CDR3. Germline lookup yields CDR1 MRHNA and CDR2 SNTAGT. CDR3: CASSDTPGQAADTQYF. DNA of the CDR3: TGTGCCAGCAGTGACACCCCCGGCCAAGCGGCAGATACGCAGTATTTT.

By frequency in the sample, this clonotype is large (0.1 to 1%). The chain recombines TRBV20-1 with TRBJ2-3; D is possibly TRBD1 (6 bases). The CDR3 has 15 residues. Germline values: CDR1 DFQATT, CDR2 SNEGSKA (reference sequence). Trimming took off 4 bases at V and 2 bases at J, with 16 bases between the two ends. In DNA form, the CDR3 reads TGCAGTGCTACTAATCGGGACACGTACACAGATACGCAGTATTTT. It yields the protein CSATNRDTYTDTQYF.

Concerning this clonotype itself: A single base separates this from a much larger clone, so it may be a read error. The CDR3, as DNA: TGTGCCAGTACCGGAAGAGGACAGGGAGATCAGCCCCTGCATTTT. Translating it yields CASTGRGQGDQPLHF. The V gene is TRBV19, the J gene TRBJ1-5; 8 bases line up with TRBD1. The CDR3 loop spans 15 amino acids. Germline CDR1 reads LNHDA; CDR2 reads SQIVND (reference sequence).

In this sample, this clonotype is medium-sized. The chain joins TRBV25-1 to TRBJ2-7, with 11 bases matching TRBD1. V was pared by 4 bases and J by 4 bases, with 6 bases of the junction left unmatched. Germline CDR1 MGHDK, CDR2 SYGVNS. The CDR3 loop spans 15 amino acids. As DNA, the CDR3 is TGTGCCAGCAGTGTGTTGGGACAGGGGGGTTACGAGCAGTACTTC. Its protein is CASSVLGQGGYEQYF.

This clonotype rates as hyperexpanded (1% or more). The chain uses TRBV5-6 and TRBJ1-2, with D unresolved. This CDR3 comprises 16 residues. Between the trimmed V and J ends, which lost 0 bases and 4 bases, there was a span of 16 bases. Looked up from germline, CDR1 is SGHDT and CDR2 is YYEEEE. This CDR3 is CASSLEVGSETYGYTF. The CDR3 coding sequence is TGTGCCAGCAGCTTGGAAGTTGGCAGCGAGACCTATGGCTACACCTTC.